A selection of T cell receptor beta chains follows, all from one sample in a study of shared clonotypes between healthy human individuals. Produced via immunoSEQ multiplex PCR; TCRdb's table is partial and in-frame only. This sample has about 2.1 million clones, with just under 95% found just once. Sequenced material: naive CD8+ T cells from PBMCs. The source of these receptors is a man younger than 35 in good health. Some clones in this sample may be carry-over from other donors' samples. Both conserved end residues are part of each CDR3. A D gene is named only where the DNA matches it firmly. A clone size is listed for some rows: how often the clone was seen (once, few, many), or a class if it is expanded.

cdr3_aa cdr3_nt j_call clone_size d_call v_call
CASSSWPGNEKLFF TGTGCCAGCAGCTCTTGGCCTGGTAATGAAAAACTGTTTTTT TRBJ1-4 - - TRBV7-9
CASSPSGVNEQFF TGTGCCAGCAGCCCTTCAGGGGTAAATGAGCAGTTCTTC TRBJ2-1 - - TRBV9
CASSYSRHGETQYF TGTGCCAGCAGTTACTCAAGGCATGGGGAGACCCAGTACTTC TRBJ2-5 - - TRBV6-5
CASSLVDQPQHF TGTGCCAGCAGCTTAGTAGATCAGCCCCAGCATTTT TRBJ1-5 - - TRBV7-9
CASSSPYTRSTYTNTGELFF TGTGCCAGCAGTTCCCCGTACACTCGATCCACGTATACGAACACCGGGGAGCTGTTTTTT TRBJ2-2 - - TRBV28
CSLNTKGLAGETQYF TGCAGCCTGAATACAAAAGGACTAGCCGGAGAGACCCAGTACTTC TRBJ2-5 - TRBD2 TRBV29-1
CASIGSYNEQFF TGCGCCAGCATAGGTTCCTACAATGAGCAGTTCTTC TRBJ2-1 - - TRBV5-1
CASSPRSSGSWNEQFF TGTGCCAGCAGTCCCCGGAGTAGCGGGAGTTGGAATGAGCAGTTCTTC TRBJ2-1 once TRBD2 TRBV28
CASSERQGGQPQHF TGTGCCAGCAGTGAACGGCAGGGCGGTCAGCCCCAGCATTTT TRBJ1-5 - - TRBV6-1
CASSSITSSTDTQYF TGTGCCAGCAGCTCGATCACCTCTAGCACAGATACGCAGTATTTT TRBJ2-3 - - TRBV7-9
CASSPRLGGMNYEQYF TGTGCCAGCAGCCCTCGTTTAGGTGGGATGAACTACGAGCAGTACTTC TRBJ2-7 - - TRBV27
CASSQKDGQYNQPQHF TGCGCCAGCAGCCAAAAGGACGGGCAGTACAATCAGCCCCAGCATTTT TRBJ1-5 few - TRBV4-1
CASSVKKDDSGRPDTQYF TGTGCCAGCAGCGTAAAGAAGGACGATAGCGGGAGGCCAGATACGCAGTATTTT TRBJ2-3 - TRBD2 TRBV9
CASSPYPRWGSLNTEAFF TGTGCCAGCAGTCCCTACCCCCGTTGGGGGAGTCTGAACACTGAAGCTTTCTTT TRBJ1-1 - - TRBV27
CASSYHVQGGTGELFF TGTGCCAGCAGTTACCACGTACAGGGAGGCACCGGGGAGCTGTTTTTT TRBJ2-2 - - TRBV6-5